The following is a TCR beta chain sequence with its context. Antigen: not known. The V gene end was trimmed by 0 bases and the J gene end by 0 bases; junction bases not matched to a gene: 2. The CDR3 is made up of 16 amino acids. CDR1 is SNHLY and CDR2 is FYNNEI in the germline V gene. Primers: 60 Vbeta forward and 13 Jbeta reverse. Methods used by the authors: Counted up in a later analysis, unique TCR beta chains came to 65 million to 80 million, with around 10 million shared. Profiled with immunoSEQ multiplex PCR; TCRdb holds only in-frame clones, not every one. The V and J calls and clone size are taken from that table; D and trimming were inferred from the DNA. Seen here are 100,000 or so clones, roughly 73% observed once, and the top ten hold 6.5% to 9.5%. This record comes from a study of cytomegalovirus exposure and HLA in healthy donors. For the study at large: Of 398 genotyped donors, 70% to 85% clustered with self-reported Caucasian donors.

Points from the study as a whole: In a later analysis, V- and J-gene trimming of beta chains associated with a DCLRE1C missense variant, replicated independently. Some V segments (TRBV6-2 and TRBV6-3 among them) were excluded as indistinguishable.

The sequenced material came from PBMCs. V gene TRBV2 combines with J gene TRBJ2-1; 7 bases are shared with TRBD2. This TCR was recovered from a woman between 35 and 50 years old in good health and CMV-seropositive. This chain's CDR3 is CASSEAAGVSYNEQFF. The CDR3, as DNA: TGTGCCAGCAGTGAAGCGGCGGGGGTCTCCTACAATGAGCAGTTCTTC.